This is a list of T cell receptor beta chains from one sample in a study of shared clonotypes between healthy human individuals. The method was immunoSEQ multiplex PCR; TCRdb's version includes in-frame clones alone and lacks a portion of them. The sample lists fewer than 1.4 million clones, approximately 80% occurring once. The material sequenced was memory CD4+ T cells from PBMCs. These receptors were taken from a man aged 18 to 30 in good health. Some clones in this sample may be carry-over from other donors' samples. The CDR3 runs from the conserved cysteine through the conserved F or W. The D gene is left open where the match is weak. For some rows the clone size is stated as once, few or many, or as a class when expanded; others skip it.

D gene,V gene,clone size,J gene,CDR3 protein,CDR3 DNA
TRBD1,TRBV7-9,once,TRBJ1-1,CASSLIVSSGTGVEAFF,TGTGCCAGCAGCTTAATAGTGAGCTCCGGGACAGGGGTTGAAGCTTTCTTT
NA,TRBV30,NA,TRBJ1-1,CACRDTLNTEAFF,TGTGCCTGTAGGGACACCCTGAACACTGAAGCTTTCTTT
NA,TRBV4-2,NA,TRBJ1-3,CASSQLQSSGNTIYF,TGTGCCAGCAGCCAACTCCAGTCCTCTGGAAACACCATATATTTT
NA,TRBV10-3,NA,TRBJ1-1,CAISESNGASWAEAFF,TGTGCCATCAGTGAGTCTAACGGGGCTTCATGGGCTGAAGCTTTCTTT
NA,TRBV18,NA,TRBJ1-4,CASSPFSPSTNEKLFF,TGTGCCAGCTCACCGTTTTCTCCTTCAACTAATGAAAAACTGTTTTTT
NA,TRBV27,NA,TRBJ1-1,CASSRLLQGNTEAFF,TGTGCCAGCAGTCGACTTTTGCAGGGGAACACTGAAGCTTTCTTT
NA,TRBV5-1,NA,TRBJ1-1,CASSDEPQGNTEAFF,TGCGCCAGCAGCGACGAACCCCAGGGAAACACTGAAGCTTTCTTT
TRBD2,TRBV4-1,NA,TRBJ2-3,CASSRGTSGRSTDTQYF,TGCGCCAGCAGCCGGGGCACTAGCGGGAGGAGCACAGATACGCAGTATTTT
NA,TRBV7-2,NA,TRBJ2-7,CASSQGTYEQYF,TGTGCCAGCTCACAGGGCACCTACGAGCAGTACTTC
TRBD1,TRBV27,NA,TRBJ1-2,CASSLYGVGAGYRDSPYGYTF,TGTGCCAGCAGTTTATATGGGGTTGGTGCGGGATACCGGGACAGTCCTTATGGCTACACCTTC
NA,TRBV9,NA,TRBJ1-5,CASSSGRSNQPQHF,TGTGCCAGCAGCTCTGGACGGAGCAATCAGCCCCAGCATTTT
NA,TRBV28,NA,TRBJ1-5,CASSLIQGLGNQPQHF,TGTGCCAGCAGTTTAATCCAGGGGTTAGGTAATCAGCCCCAGCATTTT
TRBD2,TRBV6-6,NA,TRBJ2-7,CASSRQTSGNYEQYF,TGTGCCAGCAGTCGCCAGACTAGCGGGAACTACGAGCAGTACTTC
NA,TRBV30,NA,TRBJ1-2,CAWLRRGGINGYTF,TGTGCCTGGCTACGCCGGGGGGGGATCAATGGCTACACCTTC
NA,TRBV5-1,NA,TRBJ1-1,CASSYLDRNTEAFF,TGCGCCAGCAGCTATCTGGACAGGAACACTGAAGCTTTCTTT
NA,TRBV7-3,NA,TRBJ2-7,CASSPTTSSEQYF,TGTGCCAGCAGCCCAACCACTAGCTCCGAGCAGTACTTC
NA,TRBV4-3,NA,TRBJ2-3,CASSQDFRTDTQYF,TGCGCCAGCAGCCAAGACTTTAGGACAGATACGCAGTATTTT
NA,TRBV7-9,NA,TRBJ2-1,CASSTQGPPFF,TGTGCCAGCAGCACCCAAGGGCCCCCGTTCTTC
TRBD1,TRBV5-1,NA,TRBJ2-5,CASSSQGAGETQYF,TGCGCCAGCAGCTCCCAGGGGGCCGGAGAGACCCAGTACTTC
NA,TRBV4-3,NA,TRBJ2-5,CASSQGRDNVRKTQYF,TGCGCCAGCAGCCAAGGGCGGGACAACGTCCGGAAGACCCAGTACTTC
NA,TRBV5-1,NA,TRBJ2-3,CASSVTGTAFTDTQYF,TGCGCCAGCAGCGTAACCGGGACTGCCTTCACAGATACGCAGTATTTT
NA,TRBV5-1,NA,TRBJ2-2,CASLGTAHTGELFF,TGCGCCTCTCTGGGTACGGCGCACACCGGGGAGCTGTTTTTT
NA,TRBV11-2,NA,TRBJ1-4,CASSRDPSTNEKLFF,TGTGCCAGCAGTAGAGACCCGTCAACTAATGAAAAACTGTTTTTT
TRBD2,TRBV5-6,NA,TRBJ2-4,CASSLASGRNIQYF,TGTGCCAGCAGCTTGGCCAGCGGGAGAAACATTCAGTACTTC
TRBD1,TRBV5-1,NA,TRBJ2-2,CASSLVTGAPGELFF,TGCGCCAGCAGCTTGGTTACAGGGGCCCCCGGGGAGCTGTTTTTT
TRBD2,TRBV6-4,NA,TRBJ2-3,CARIPGLASGPDTQYF,TGTGCCAGAATTCCGGGACTAGCTAGCGGGCCAGATACGCAGTATTTT
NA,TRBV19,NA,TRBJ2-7,CASRAGGTYEQYF,TGTGCCAGTAGGGCAGGAGGGACCTACGAGCAGTACTTC
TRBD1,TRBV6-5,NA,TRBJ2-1,CASRTGQGANNEQFF,TGTGCCAGCAGAACTGGACAGGGGGCAAACAATGAGCAGTTCTTC
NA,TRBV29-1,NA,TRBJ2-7,CSVEGGLGYEQYF,TGCAGCGTTGAAGGGGGGCTAGGCTACGAGCAGTACTTC
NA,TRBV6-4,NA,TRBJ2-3,CASSLDRTDTQYF,TGTGCCAGCAGTCTGGACAGAACAGATACGCAGTATTTT
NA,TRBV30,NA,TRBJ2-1,CACSLIYNEQFF,TGTGCCTGTTCGCTAATCTACAATGAGCAGTTCTTC
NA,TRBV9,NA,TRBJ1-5,CASNGGDGQPQHF,TGTGCCAGCAACGGGGGGGATGGTCAGCCCCAGCATTTT
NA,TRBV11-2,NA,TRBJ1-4,CASSLRVGEKLFF,TGTGCCAGCAGCTTAAGGGTTGGTGAAAAACTGTTTTTT
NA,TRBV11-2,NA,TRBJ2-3,CASSTRTDTQYF,TGTGCCAGCAGCACCCGCACAGATACGCAGTATTTT
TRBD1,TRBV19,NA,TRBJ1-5,CASSDSDRPNQPQHF,TGTGCCAGTAGCGACTCGGACAGGCCCAATCAGCCCCAGCATTTT
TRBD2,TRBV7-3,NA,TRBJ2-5,CASSLTSGGQETQYF,TGTGCCAGCAGCTTAACTTCGGGGGGCCAAGAGACCCAGTACTTC
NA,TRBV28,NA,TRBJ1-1,CASSWSRNTEAFF,TGTGCCAGCAGTTGGAGTAGGAACACTGAAGCTTTCTTT
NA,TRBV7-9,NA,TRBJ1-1,CASSLGVQMNTGAFF,TGTGCCAGCAGCCTAGGTGTACAGATGAACACTGGAGCTTTCTTT
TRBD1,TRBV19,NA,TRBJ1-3,CASSVGRDSSGNTIYF,TGTGCCAGTAGTGTCGGCCGGGACAGCTCTGGAAACACCATATATTTT
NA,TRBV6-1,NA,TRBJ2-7,CAGLGDHEQYF,TGTGCCGGCCTGGGGGACCACGAGCAGTACTTC
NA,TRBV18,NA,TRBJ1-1,CASSPDALNTEAFF,TGTGCCAGCTCACCGGACGCTTTGAACACTGAAGCTTTCTTT
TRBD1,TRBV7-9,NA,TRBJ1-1,CASSRFRDRNTEAFF,TGTGCCAGCAGTCGATTCCGGGACAGGAACACTGAAGCTTTCTTT
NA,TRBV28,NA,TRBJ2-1,CASTPGVGDEQFF,TGTGCCAGCACCCCCGGGGTGGGCGATGAGCAGTTCTTC
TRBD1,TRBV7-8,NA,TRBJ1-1,CASSAGTGNTEAFF,TGTGCCAGCAGCGCGGGGACAGGGAACACTGAAGCTTTCTTT
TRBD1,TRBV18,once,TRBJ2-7,CASSAQGPYEQYF,TGTGCCAGCTCTGCACAGGGGCCCTACGAGCAGTACTTC
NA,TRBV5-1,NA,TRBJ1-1,CASSPRGANTEAFF,TGCGCCAGCAGCCCCAGGGGAGCTAACACTGAAGCTTTCTTT
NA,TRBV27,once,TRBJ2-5,CASSLGFEGGQETQYF,TGTGCCAGCAGTTTAGGGTTTGAGGGGGGGCAAGAGACCCAGTACTTC
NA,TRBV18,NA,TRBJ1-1,CASSPTGGSYMNTEAFF,TGTGCCAGCTCACCAACTGGGGGGAGTTACATGAACACTGAAGCTTTCTTT